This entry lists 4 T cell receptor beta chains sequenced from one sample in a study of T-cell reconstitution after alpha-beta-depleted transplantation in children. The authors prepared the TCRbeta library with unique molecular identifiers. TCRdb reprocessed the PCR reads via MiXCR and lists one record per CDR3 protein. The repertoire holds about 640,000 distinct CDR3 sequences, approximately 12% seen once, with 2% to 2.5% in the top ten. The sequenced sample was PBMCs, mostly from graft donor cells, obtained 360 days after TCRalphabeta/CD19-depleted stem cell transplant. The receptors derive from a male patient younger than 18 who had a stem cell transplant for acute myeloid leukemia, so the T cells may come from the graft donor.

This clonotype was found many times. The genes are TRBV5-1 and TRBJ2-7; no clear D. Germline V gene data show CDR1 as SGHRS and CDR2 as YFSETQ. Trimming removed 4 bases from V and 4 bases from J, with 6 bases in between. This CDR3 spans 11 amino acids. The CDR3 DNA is TGCGCCAGCAGCACCAAATACGAGCAGTACTTC. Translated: CASSTKYEQYF.

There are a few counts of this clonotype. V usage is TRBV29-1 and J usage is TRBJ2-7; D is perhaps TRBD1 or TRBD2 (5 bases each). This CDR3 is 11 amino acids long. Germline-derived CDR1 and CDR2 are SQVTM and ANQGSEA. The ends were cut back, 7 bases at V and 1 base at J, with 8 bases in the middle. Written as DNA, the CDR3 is TGCAGCGGGGGGTTTTCCTACGAGCAGTACTTC. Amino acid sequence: CSGGFSYEQYF.

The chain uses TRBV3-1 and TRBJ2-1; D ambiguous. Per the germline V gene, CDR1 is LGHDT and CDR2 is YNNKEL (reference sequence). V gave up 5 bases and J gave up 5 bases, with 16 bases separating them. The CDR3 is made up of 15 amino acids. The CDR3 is CASSWSLTINNEQFF. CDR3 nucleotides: TGTGCCAGCAGCTGGTCTTTAACCATAAACAATGAGCAGTTCTTC.

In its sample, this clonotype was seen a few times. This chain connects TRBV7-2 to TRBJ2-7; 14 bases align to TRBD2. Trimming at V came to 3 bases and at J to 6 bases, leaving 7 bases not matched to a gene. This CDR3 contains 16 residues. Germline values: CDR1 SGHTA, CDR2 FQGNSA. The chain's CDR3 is CASSFGTSGGIGEQYF. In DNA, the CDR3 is TGTGCCAGCAGCTTCGGGACTAGCGGGGGTATCGGCGAGCAGTACTTC. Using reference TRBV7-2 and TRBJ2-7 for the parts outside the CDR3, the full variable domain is GAGVSQSPSNKVTEKGKDVELRCDPISGHTALYWYRQSLGQGLEFLIYFQGNSAPDKSGLPSDRFSAERTGGSVSTLTIQRTQQEDSAVYLCASSFGTSGGIGEQYFGPGTRLTVT.